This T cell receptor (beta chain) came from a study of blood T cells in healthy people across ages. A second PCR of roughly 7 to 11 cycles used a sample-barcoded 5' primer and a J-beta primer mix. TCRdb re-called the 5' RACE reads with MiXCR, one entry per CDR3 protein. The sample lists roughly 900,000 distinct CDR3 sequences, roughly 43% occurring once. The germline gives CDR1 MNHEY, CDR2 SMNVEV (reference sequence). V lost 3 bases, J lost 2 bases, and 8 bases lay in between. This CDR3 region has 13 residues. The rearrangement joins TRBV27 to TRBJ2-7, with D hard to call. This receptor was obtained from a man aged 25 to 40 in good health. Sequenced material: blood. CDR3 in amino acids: CASSFQVAYEQYF. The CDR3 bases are TGTGCCAGCAGTTTTCAGGTGGCCTACGAGCAGTACTTC.